A selection of T cell receptor beta chains follows, all from one sample in a study of blood T cell repertoires in COVID-19. The repertoire was sequenced with immunoSEQ multiplex PCR; TCRdb's copy has only in-frame clones and lacks some. The sample consists of under 250,000 clones, more than 70% of them appearing once. The sequencing sample was made of peripheral blood. These receptors originate from a woman between 55 and 75 years old with acute or convalescent COVID-19. The CDR3 runs from the conserved cysteine through the conserved F or W. Each record gives: V gene, D gene, J gene, clone size, CDR3 protein, CDR3 DNA. D genes are given only for firm matches. Rows give clone size only sometimes, using once, few, many, or a class for an expanded clone.

TRBV28	NA	TRBJ1-5	NA	CASRMALYQPQHF	TGTGCCAGCAGAATGGCCCTTTATCAGCCCCAGCATTTT
TRBV10-2	TRBD2	TRBJ2-7	few	CASISFSGVSYEQYF	TGCGCCAGCATATCATTTAGCGGGGTCTCCTACGAGCAGTACTTC
TRBV7-2	NA	TRBJ2-3	NA	CARTQHTDTQYF	TGTGCCCGCACACAACACACAGATACGCAGTATTTT
TRBV30	NA	TRBJ2-5	NA	CAWSAHIMQETQYF	TGTGCCTGGAGTGCTCACATAATGCAAGAGACCCAGTACTTC
TRBV7-2	NA	TRBJ1-1	few	CASRGGSGLNTEAFF	TGTGCCAGCAGGGGGGGTTCGGGGCTGAACACTGAAGCTTTCTTT
TRBV30	TRBD1	TRBJ2-2	NA	CAWNRLGGSGGELFF	TGTGCCTGGAACCGATTAGGGGGCAGTGGCGGGGAGCTGTTTTTT
TRBV11-3	NA	TRBJ2-3	NA	CASSLDKSVADTQYF	TGTGCCAGCAGCTTAGATAAGAGTGTGGCAGATACGCAGTATTTT
TRBV7-9	TRBD1	TRBJ2-7	NA	CASSIGTGGVREYF	TGTGCCAGCAGCATCGGGACAGGGGGCGTGAGGGAGTACTTC
TRBV7-8	NA	TRBJ2-6	NA	CASSLVGGLSGSGANVLTF	TGTGCCAGCAGCTTAGTGGGCGGGTTGAGTGGATCTGGGGCCAACGTCCTGACTTTC
TRBV9	TRBD1	TRBJ1-6	NA	CASSVGDRIYNSPLHF	TGTGCCAGCAGCGTAGGGGACAGGATATATAATTCACCCCTCCACTTT
TRBV29-1	TRBD1	TRBJ2-1	NA	CSAGQGDLNEQFF	TGCAGCGCGGGACAGGGGGACCTCAATGAGCAGTTCTTC
TRBV21-1	NA	TRBJ1-3	NA	CASSWGQGGNTIYF	TGTGCCAGCAGCTGGGGGCAGGGTGGCAACACCATATATTTT
TRBV7-9	NA	TRBJ2-5	few	CASKAGANQETQYF	TGTGCCAGCAAGGCGGGGGCCAACCAAGAGACCCAGTACTTC
TRBV5-6	TRBD1	TRBJ2-1	NA	CASSRRTGTGPALRSEQFF	TGTGCCAGCAGCCGCCGTACCGGGACAGGGCCGGCGTTGAGAAGTGAGCAGTTCTTC
TRBV24-1	TRBD2	TRBJ2-3	NA	CATSDSRGVKDTQYF	TGTGCCACCAGTGACTCGCGGGGGGTGAAAGATACGCAGTATTTT
TRBV3-1/TRBV3-2	NA	TRBJ1-2	NA	CASSQDRVGGYTF	TGTGCCAGCAGCCAAGACAGGGTAGGTGGCTACACCTTC
TRBV7-9	NA	TRBJ2-3	NA	CASSLAFGTSGDTQYF	TGTGCCAGCAGCTTAGCATTCGGGACCAGCGGGGATACGCAGTATTTT
TRBV7-2	NA	TRBJ1-5	NA	CASSLSRGKPQHF	TGTGCCAGCAGCTTATCTAGGGGTAAGCCCCAGCATTTT
TRBV7-9	TRBD1	TRBJ1-1	NA	CASGDRGRGNTEAFF	TGTGCCAGCGGCGACAGGGGGCGCGGGAACACTGAAGCTTTCTTT
TRBV9	NA	TRBJ1-3	NA	CASSAQDSGGNTIYF	TGTGCCAGCAGCGCCCAGGACAGTGGTGGAAACACCATATATTTT
TRBV6-5	NA	TRBJ2-5	NA	CASSRTTQETQYF	TGTGCCAGCAGCCGGACAACCCAAGAGACCCAGTACTTC
TRBV6-6	TRBD2	TRBJ2-7	NA	CASSRTSGDYEQYF	TGTGCCAGCAGTCGGACTAGCGGGGACTACGAGCAGTACTTC
TRBV5-1	NA	TRBJ1-1	NA	CASSLEGGTNTEAFF	TGCGCCAGCAGCTTGGAGGGCGGGACGAACACTGAAGCTTTCTTT
TRBV5-4	NA	TRBJ1-2	NA	CASSSGGGSETTLSGYTF	TGTGCCAGCAGCTCGGGGGGAGGTTCTGAAACAACCTTATCTGGCTACACCTTC
TRBV5-1	NA	TRBJ1-1	NA	CASSLAQRMNTEAFF	TGCGCCAGCAGCTTGGCCCAGCGAATGAACACTGAAGCTTTCTTT
TRBV30	TRBD1	TRBJ1-1	NA	CAWRKSGTARSEAFF	TGTGCCTGGAGAAAATCGGGGACAGCCCGCTCTGAAGCTTTCTTT
TRBV21-1	NA	TRBJ2-2	NA	CASSKGTGMDTGELFF	TGTGCCAGCAGCAAGGGGACAGGGATGGACACCGGGGAGCTGTTTTTT
TRBV30	NA	TRBJ1-1	NA	CAWSADFGPNTEAFF	TGTGCCTGGAGTGCGGACTTTGGGCCAAACACTGAAGCTTTCTTT
TRBV7-2	TRBD1	TRBJ2-1	NA	CASSLTDRASYNEQFF	TGTGCCAGCAGCTTAACGGACAGGGCGTCCTACAATGAGCAGTTCTTC
TRBV4-1	NA	TRBJ2-7	NA	CASSQVTSEYYEQYF	TGCGCCAGCAGCCAAGTAACCAGCGAGTACTACGAGCAGTACTTC
TRBV3-1/TRBV3-2	NA	TRBJ2-1	few	CASSQSTSEQFF	TGTGCCAGCAGCCAGAGCACTAGTGAGCAGTTCTTC
TRBV5-6	TRBD1	TRBJ1-6	NA	CASSRDRLVSSPLHF	TGTGCCAGCAGCCGGGACAGGTTGGTAAGTTCACCCCTCCACTTT
TRBV19	NA	TRBJ2-3	NA	CASRASRDTDTQYF	TGTGCCAGTAGGGCTAGCAGAGACACAGATACGCAGTATTTT
TRBV23-1	TRBD2	TRBJ2-1	NA	CASSQSEGRNTSGPSYPYNEQFF	TGCGCCAGCAGTCAATCAGAAGGACGGAATACTAGCGGACCATCTTACCCCTACAATGAGCAGTTCTTC
TRBV2	NA	TRBJ1-4	NA	CASSKARNEKLFF	TGTGCCAGCAGCAAAGCTCGTAATGAAAAACTGTTTTTT
TRBV11-3	NA	TRBJ2-1	NA	CASSLVGAGDNEQFF	TGTGCCAGCAGCTTAGTGGGGGCAGGGGACAATGAGCAGTTCTTC
TRBV7-6	NA	TRBJ1-3	NA	CASSYMGASSGNTIYF	TGTGCCAGCAGCTATATGGGGGCCAGCTCTGGAAACACCATATATTTT
TRBV12-5	TRBD1	TRBJ1-5	NA	CASAGTAFSNQPQHF	TGTGCTAGTGCGGGGACAGCTTTCTCCAATCAGCCCCAGCATTTT
TRBV18	NA	TRBJ1-1	NA	CASSVRQSRDTEAFF	TGTGCCAGCTCTGTACGACAGAGTCGAGACACTGAAGCTTTCTTT
TRBV19	TRBD2	TRBJ2-3	NA	CASSTRTSGRAPNTQYF	TGTGCCAGTAGTACGCGGACTAGCGGGAGGGCCCCGAATACGCAGTATTTT
TRBV6-5	NA	TRBJ2-5	NA	CASSYRERLETQYF	TGTGCCAGCAGTTACCGGGAAAGATTGGAGACCCAGTACTTC
TRBV2	NA	TRBJ1-3	once	CASSGDLTDTIYF	TGTGCCAGCAGTGGAGACCTTACAGACACCATATATTTT
TRBV12-5	TRBD1	TRBJ2-7	NA	CASGLYGTGASYEQYF	TGTGCTAGTGGTTTGTACGGGACAGGAGCTTCCTACGAGCAGTACTTC
TRBV7-8	TRBD1	TRBJ1-1	NA	CASSLIQGGTEAFF	TGTGCCAGCAGCTTAATACAGGGGGGCACTGAAGCTTTCTTT
TRBV19	TRBD1	TRBJ1-5	NA	CASSIDRHRTGDQPQHF	TGTGCCAGTAGTATAGATCGACACAGGACAGGGGACCAGCCCCAGCATTTT
TRBV12-1	NA	TRBJ2-3	NA	CASRRKTIQGHTQYF	TGTGCCAGCAGACGGAAGACGATTCAGGGGCATACGCAGTATTTT
TRBV21-1	NA	TRBJ2-2	NA	CASSKAPMVGATNTGELFF	TGTGCCAGCAGCAAAGCGCCGATGGTTGGGGCAACGAACACCGGGGAGCTGTTTTTT
TRBV18	NA	TRBJ2-3	NA	CASSPVFSVRDTQYF	TGTGCCAGCTCACCAGTTTTTAGCGTGAGAGATACGCAGTATTTT
TRBV18	NA	TRBJ2-5	NA	CASSPSGQETQYF	TGTGCCAGCTCACCATCAGGGCAAGAGACCCAGTACTTC
TRBV4-3	NA	TRBJ1-5	NA	CASSQAVGGFEPQHF	TGCGCCAGCAGCCAAGCTGTAGGAGGTTTTGAGCCCCAGCATTTT
TRBV18	TRBD2	TRBJ2-1	once	CASSPPGLAGSYNEQFF	TGTGCCAGCTCACCACCGGGGCTAGCGGGGTCCTACAATGAGCAGTTCTTC
TRBV21-1	NA	TRBJ2-4	NA	CASSKVMGGGGNIQYF	TGTGCCAGCAGCAAAGTCATGGGGGGAGGTGGAAACATTCAGTACTTC